This T cell receptor (beta chain) was sequenced in a study of T cell responses to AZD1222 COVID-19 vaccine. About the research overall: Pooling covered second doses at about 4 or about 12 weeks. General study findings and limits: CD4 TCRs covered the whole spike, strongest at regions 160-218 and 743-854. Donors skewed white British and female; clonal diversity was possibly underestimated.

The length of the CDR3 is 13 residues. Trimming removed 0 bases from V and 4 bases from J, with 7 bases in between. Germline CDR1 reads GTSNPN; CDR2 reads SVGIG (reference sequence). Assay used: immunoSEQ multiplex PCR; TCRdb lists only in-frame clones, some missing. The table records roughly 99,000 clones, around 87% of them present only once. This clone showed up just a few times. Antigen: not known. Other DNA sequences in the same sample also yield this CDR3. This clonotype was sampled from an adult in good health. This sequence joins TRBV30 and TRBJ1-5; D remains ambiguous. Here the sequenced sample was peripheral blood, taken on day 0 of AZD1222 vaccination. DNA of the CDR3: TGTGCCTGGAGTGTACTGGGGAATCAGCCCCAGCATTTT. It yields the protein CAWSVLGNQPQHF. Full variable domain (remainder filled in from reference TRBV30 and TRBJ1-5): SQTIHQWPATLVQPVGSPLSLECTVEGTSNPNLYWYRQAAGRGLQLLFYSVGIGQISSEVPQNLSASRPQDRQFILSSKKLLLSDSGFYLCAWSVLGNQPQHFGDGTRLSIL.